The clone carrying this T cell receptor beta chain was counted only a few times. What it binds is unknown. This entry comes from a study of T cell responses to AZD1222 COVID-19 vaccine. Germline assignment: CDR1 SGHRS and CDR2 YFSETQ. The CDR3 spans 16 residues. The V and J ends lost 5 bases and 0 bases, in that order; junction bases with no gene match: 6. Measured with immunoSEQ multiplex PCR; TCRdb has only the in-frame clones, and not every one. The table shows about 70,000 clones, with 85% occurring only once. Study results and limitations: Donors were mostly white British, more females; clonal diversity possibly underestimated. None of the repertoires were sampled until the peak T cell response had passed.

This clonotype originated in an adult in good health. V and J are TRBV5-1 and TRBJ1-1; TRBD1 aligns across 11 bases. Source: peripheral blood, taken on day 0 of AZD1222 vaccination. The CDR3 DNA reads as TGCGCCAGCAGTCGGACAGGGGGCTTCATGAACACTGAAGCTTTCTTT. Translating it yields CASSRTGGFMNTEAFF.